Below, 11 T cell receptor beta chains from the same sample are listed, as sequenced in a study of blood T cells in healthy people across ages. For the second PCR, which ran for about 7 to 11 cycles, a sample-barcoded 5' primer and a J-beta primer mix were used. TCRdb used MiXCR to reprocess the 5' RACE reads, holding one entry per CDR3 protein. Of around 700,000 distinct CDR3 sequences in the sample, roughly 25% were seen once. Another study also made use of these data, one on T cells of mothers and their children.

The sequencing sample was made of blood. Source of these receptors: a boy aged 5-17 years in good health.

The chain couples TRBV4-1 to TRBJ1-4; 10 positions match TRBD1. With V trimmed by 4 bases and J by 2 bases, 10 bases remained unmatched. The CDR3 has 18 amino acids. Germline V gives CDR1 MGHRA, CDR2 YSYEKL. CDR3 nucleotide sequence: TGCGCCAGCAGCCGCACAGAGGGACAGGGGACGACTAATGAAAAACTGTTTTTT. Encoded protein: CASSRTEGQGTTNEKLFF.

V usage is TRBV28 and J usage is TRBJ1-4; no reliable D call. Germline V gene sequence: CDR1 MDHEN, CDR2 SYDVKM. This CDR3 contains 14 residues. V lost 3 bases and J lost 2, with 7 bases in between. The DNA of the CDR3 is TGTGCCAGCAGTTTTGGGCTTACTAATGAAAAACTGTTTTTT. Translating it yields CASSFGLTNEKLFF.

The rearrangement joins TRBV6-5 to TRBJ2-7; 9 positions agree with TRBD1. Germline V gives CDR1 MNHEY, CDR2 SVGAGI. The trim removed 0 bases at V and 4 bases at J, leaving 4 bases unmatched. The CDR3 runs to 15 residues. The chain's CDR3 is CASSYSDRGTYEQYF. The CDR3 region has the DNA TGTGCCAGCAGTTACTCCGACAGGGGGACGTACGAGCAGTACTTC.

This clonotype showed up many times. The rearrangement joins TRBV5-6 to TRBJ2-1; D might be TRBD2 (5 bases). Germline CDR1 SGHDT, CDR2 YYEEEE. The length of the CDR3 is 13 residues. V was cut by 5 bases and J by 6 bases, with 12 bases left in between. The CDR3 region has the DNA TGTGCCAGCAGTCCTTTGGCGGGCAATGAGCAGTTCTTC. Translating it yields CASSPLAGNEQFF.

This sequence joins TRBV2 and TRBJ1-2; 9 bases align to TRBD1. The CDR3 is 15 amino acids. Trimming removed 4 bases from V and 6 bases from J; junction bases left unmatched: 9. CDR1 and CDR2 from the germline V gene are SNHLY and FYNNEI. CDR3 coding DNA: TGTGCCAGCAGTGCCGGGACAGGGATGCAGGATGGCTACACCTTC. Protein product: CASSAGTGMQDGYTF.

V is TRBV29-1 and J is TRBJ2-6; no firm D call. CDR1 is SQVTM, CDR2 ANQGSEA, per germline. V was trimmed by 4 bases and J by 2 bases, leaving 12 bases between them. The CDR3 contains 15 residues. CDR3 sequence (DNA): TGCAGCGTTGTTGCCCTGGGTACTGGGGCCAACGTCCTGACTTTC. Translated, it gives CSVVALGTGANVLTF.

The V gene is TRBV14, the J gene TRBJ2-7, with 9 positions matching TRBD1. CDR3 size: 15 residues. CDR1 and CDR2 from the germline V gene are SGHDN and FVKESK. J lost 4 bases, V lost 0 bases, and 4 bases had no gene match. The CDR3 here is CASSQEGQGIYEQYF. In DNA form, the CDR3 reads TGTGCCAGCAGCCAAGAGGGACAGGGTATATACGAGCAGTACTTC. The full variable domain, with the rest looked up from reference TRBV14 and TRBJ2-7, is EAGVTQFPSHSVIEKGQTVTLRCDPISGHDNLYWYRRVMGKEIKFLLHFVKESKQDESGMPNNRFLAERTGGTYSTLKVQPAELEDSGVYFCASSQEGQGIYEQYFGPGTRLTVT.

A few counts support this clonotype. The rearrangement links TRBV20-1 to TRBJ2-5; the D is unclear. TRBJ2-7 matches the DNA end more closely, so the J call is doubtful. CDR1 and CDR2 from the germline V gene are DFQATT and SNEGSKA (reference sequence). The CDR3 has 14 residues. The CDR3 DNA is TGCAGTGCTAAGACACCGAGGATTTCCTACGAGCAGTACTTC. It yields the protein CSAKTPRISYEQYF.

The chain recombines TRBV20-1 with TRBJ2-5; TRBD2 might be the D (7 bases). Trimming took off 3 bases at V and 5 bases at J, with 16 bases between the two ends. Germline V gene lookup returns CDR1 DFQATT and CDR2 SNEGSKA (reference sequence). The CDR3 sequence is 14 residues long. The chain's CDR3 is CSASRGALGETQYF. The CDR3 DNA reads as TGCAGTGCTAGTCGGGGGGCCCTAGGGGAGACCCAGTACTTC.

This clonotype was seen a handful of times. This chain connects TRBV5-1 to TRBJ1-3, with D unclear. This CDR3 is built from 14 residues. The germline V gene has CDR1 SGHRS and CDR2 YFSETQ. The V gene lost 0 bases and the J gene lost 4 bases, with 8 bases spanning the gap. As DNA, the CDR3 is TGCGCCAGCAGCTTGGCCCTCGAGGGAAACACCATATATTTT. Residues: CASSLALEGNTIYF.

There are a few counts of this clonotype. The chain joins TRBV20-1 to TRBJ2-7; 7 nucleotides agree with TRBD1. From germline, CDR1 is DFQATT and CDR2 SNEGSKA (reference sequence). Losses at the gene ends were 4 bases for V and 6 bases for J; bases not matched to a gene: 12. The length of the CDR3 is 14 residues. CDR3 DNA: TGCAGTGCTAACCACCAACGAGGGGGCGGCGAGCAGTACTTC. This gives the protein CSANHQRGGGEQYF.